These 25 T cell receptor beta chains share one sample of origin, sequenced in a study of blood T cell repertoires in COVID-19. TCRdb's table, derived via immunoSEQ multiplex PCR, lists solely in-frame clones and lacks some. Of more than 150,000 clones detected, about nine tenths appear once; the ten largest clones hold approximately 6.7%. Sequenced material: peripheral blood. The receptors were sampled from a man aged 35-49 years with acute or convalescent COVID-19.

A single count supports this clone. V is TRBV7-9 and J is TRBJ2-5; D perhaps matches TRBD1 (6 bases). The V end was cut by 5 bases, the J end by 3 bases, with 13 bases between. CDR3 size: 14 residues. Germline V gene sequence: CDR1 SEHNR, CDR2 FQNEAQ (reference sequence). The CDR3 sequence is CASSPNRAKETQYF. The CDR3 nucleotides read TGTGCCAGCAGCCCAAACAGGGCTAAAGAGACCCAGTACTTC.

This chain uses TRBV19 with TRBJ2-5; weak D call: TRBD1 (6 bases). V dropped 3 bases and J dropped 5 bases, with 10 bases sitting between them. Germline values: CDR1 LNHDA, CDR2 SQIVND (reference sequence). The CDR3 runs to 13 residues. The chain's CDR3 is CASSITGWETQYF. The CDR3, as DNA: TGTGCCAGTAGTATCACAGGGTGGGAGACCCAGTACTTC. Using reference TRBV19 and TRBJ2-5 for the parts outside the CDR3, the full variable domain is DGGITQSPKYLFRKEGQNVTLSCEQNLNHDAMYWYRQDPGQGLRLIYYSQIVNDFQKGDIAEGYSVSREKKESFPLTVTSAQKNPTAFYLCASSITGWETQYFGPGTRLLVL.

This clone occurred once. The chain carries TRBV5-1 and TRBJ2-1; 11 bases agree with TRBD2. This CDR3 has 16 residues. Germline CDR1 and CDR2: SGHRS and YFSETQ. V was pared by 3 bases and J by 4 bases, with 6 bases of the junction left unmatched. CDR3 coding DNA: TGCGCCAGCAGCTCTTCTAGCGGGGGGTATTACAATGAGCAGTTCTTC. Protein sequence: CASSSSSGGYYNEQFF.

V gene TRBV7-9 combines with J gene TRBJ2-7, with D possibly TRBD1 on 6 matching bases. The CDR3 extends over 17 amino acids. With 3 bases removed from V and 3 bases from J, the gap between germline ends came to 21 bases. Germline values: CDR1 SEHNR, CDR2 FQNEAQ (reference sequence). CDR3 residues: CASSFPQGRGRDYEQYF. CDR3 nucleotides: TGTGCCAGCAGCTTCCCTCAGGGCAGGGGACGGGACTACGAGCAGTACTTC.

This rearrangement joins TRBV12-3 or TRBV12-4 to TRBJ1-1; maybe TRBD1 (5 bases). The CDR3 loop spans 12 amino acids. V shed 2 bases and J shed 6 bases, with 7 bases lying between them. The CDR3 region is CASSLSRAEAFF. In DNA, the CDR3 is TGTGCCAGCAGTTTATCCAGGGCTGAAGCTTTCTTT.

In this sample, this clone turned up a few times. The chain carries TRBV5-1 and TRBJ1-1, with 7 bases fitting TRBD1. Germline V gene lookup returns CDR1 SGHRS and CDR2 YFSETQ. Trimming cost V 5 bases and J 1 base; bases outside gene matches: 11. The length of the CDR3 is 16 residues. This CDR3 reads CASSLTAGTENTEAFF. CDR3 DNA sequence: TGCGCCAGCAGTTTGACCGCCGGGACAGAGAACACTGAAGCTTTCTTT. Combining the CDR3 with reference TRBV5-1 and TRBJ1-1 gives the whole variable domain KAGVTQTPRYLIKTRGQQVTLSCSPISGHRSVSWYQQTPGQGLQFLFEYFSETQRNKGNFPGRFSGRQFSNSRSEMNVSTLELGDSALYLCASSLTAGTENTEAFFGQGTRLTVV.

The rearrangement links TRBV9 to TRBJ2-3; maybe TRBD1 (5 bases). V was pared by 3 bases and J by 0 bases, with 23 bases between. The CDR3 is made up of 19 amino acids. Germline CDR1 reads SGDLS; CDR2 reads YYNGEE. The CDR3: CASSEAPWAQATSTDTQYF. The CDR3 DNA follows: TGTGCCAGCAGCGAAGCCCCCTGGGCACAGGCGACTAGCACAGATACGCAGTATTTT. Based on the CDR3 plus reference TRBV9 and TRBJ2-3, the full variable domain is DSGVTQTPKHLITATGQRVTLRCSPRSGDLSVYWYQQSLDQGLQFLIQYYNGEERAKGNILERFSAQQFPDLHSELNLSSLELGDSALYFCASSEAPWAQATSTDTQYFGPGTRLTVL.

The genes are TRBV7-2 and TRBJ2-3; maybe TRBD1 (6 bases). CDR1 and CDR2 (germline): SGHTA, FQGNSA. Trimming took 6 bases from V and 4 from J, leaving 14 bases between them. This CDR3 has 14 amino acids. The CDR3 here is CASRLRQAADTQYF. Written as DNA, the CDR3 is TGTGCCAGCAGATTAAGACAGGCGGCAGATACGCAGTATTTT. Based on the CDR3 plus reference TRBV7-2 and TRBJ2-3, the full variable domain is GAGVSQSPSNKVTEKGKDVELRCDPISGHTALYWYRQSLGQGLEFLIYFQGNSAPDKSGLPSDRFSAERTGGSVSTLTIQRTQQEDSAVYLCASRLRQAADTQYFGPGTRLTVL.

The gene calls are TRBV6-6 and TRBJ2-2; TRBD1 matches 7 bases. This CDR3 is 15 amino acids long. V was clipped by 7 bases and J by 3 bases; unmatched bases: 8. Germline V gene data show CDR1 as MNHNY and CDR2 as SVGAGI (reference sequence). The CDR3 loop is CASNRDRVDTGELFF. Written as DNA, the CDR3 is TGTGCCAGCAATAGGGACAGAGTCGACACCGGGGAGCTGTTTTTT.

Here the CDR3 reads CASSPLTQGGGYTF. CDR3 nucleotides: TGCGCCAGCAGCCCCCTGACCCAAGGGGGAGGCTACACCTTC. The chain combines TRBV5-1 with TRBJ1-2; D perhaps matches TRBD1 (6 bases). Germline loops: CDR1 SGHRS, CDR2 YFSETQ. V was trimmed by 4 bases and J by 8 bases, leaving 18 bases between them. The CDR3 is 14 amino acids.

V and J are TRBV7-8 and TRBJ1-2, with D maybe TRBD1 (6 bases). This CDR3 comprises 15 residues. V lost 3 bases to trimming and J lost 2 bases, with 13 bases between them. CDR1 is SGHVS, CDR2 FQNEAQ, per germline. The CDR3 nucleotides read TGTGCCAGCAGCTTCGCCGAAGGACAGAACTATGGCTACACCTTC. It is translated as CASSFAEGQNYGYTF.

This chain connects TRBV15 to TRBJ2-5; a weak D match, TRBD2 (7 bases). The length of the CDR3 is 12 residues. CDR1 LNHNV and CDR2 YYDKDF come from the germline V gene (reference sequence). With 6 bases removed from V and 4 bases from J, the gap between germline ends came to 9 bases. The CDR3 DNA sequence: TGTGCCACCAGAGGGGGGGGAGAGACCCAGTACTTC. It is translated as CATRGGGETQYF.

The rearrangement uses TRBV5-6 and TRBJ1-2; D possibly corresponds to TRBD1 (6 bases). The CDR3 runs 13 residues. The V gene lost 4 bases and the J gene lost 3 bases, with 10 bases spanning the gap. The germline V gene encodes CDR1 SGHDT and CDR2 YYEEEE. DNA for the CDR3: TGTGCCAGCAGCACAGGGAACCACTATGGCTACACCTTC. This codes for CASSTGNHYGYTF. The entire variable domain, with the rest obtained from reference TRBV5-6 and TRBJ1-2, is as follows: DAGVTQSPTHLIKTRGQQVTLRCSPKSGHDTVSWYQQALGQGPQFIFQYYEEEERQRGNFPDRFSGHQFPNYSSELNVNALLLGDSALYLCASSTGNHYGYTFGSGTRLTVV.

This clone was recorded only once. This chain joins TRBV5-1 and TRBJ1-1; D is ambiguous. Germline lookup yields CDR1 SGHRS and CDR2 YFSETQ. Trimming cost V 0 bases and J 6 bases, with 12 bases left between them. The CDR3 totals 14 residues. This chain's CDR3 is CASSLDPTGAEAFF. The CDR3 DNA reads TGCGCCAGCAGCTTGGACCCCACCGGAGCTGAAGCTTTCTTT.

The chain links TRBV5-4 to TRBJ1-2; possible D gene TRBD1, 6 bases. V was cut by 10 bases and J by 3 bases, with 19 bases left in between. Germline lookup yields CDR1 SGHNT and CDR2 YYREEE (reference sequence). This CDR3 contains 14 residues. The CDR3 loop is CAVTPGRGDYGYTF. Here the CDR3 DNA reads TGTGCCGTGACCCCAGGCAGGGGAGACTATGGCTACACCTTC.

The V call is TRBV6-6, the J call TRBJ2-7; a weak D match, TRBD2 (6 bases). The CDR3 consists of 13 residues. Per the germline V gene, CDR1 is MNHNY and CDR2 is SVGAGI (reference sequence). Trimming left V 0 bases short and J 4 bases short, with 7 bases between. The CDR3 DNA reads as TGTGCCAGCAGTTACTCACGGGAGTACGAGCAGTACTTC. This sequence encodes CASSYSREYEQYF.

The chain carries TRBV9 and TRBJ1-4; 9 nucleotides agree with TRBD1. V dropped 4 bases and J dropped 3; count of bases not matched to a gene: 13. Germline lookup yields CDR1 SGDLS and CDR2 YYNGEE. CDR3 size: 18 residues. The chain's CDR3 is CASSSRDRVFYSNEKLFF. For the CDR3, the DNA is TGTGCCAGCAGCAGCCGGGACAGGGTTTTTTATTCTAATGAAAAACTGTTTTTT.

The V call is TRBV6-2 or TRBV6-3, the J call TRBJ2-3, with 11 positions matching TRBD2. In germline, CDR1 is MNHEY, CDR2 SVGEGT. This CDR3 is 17 amino acids long. Trimming cost V 6 bases and J 2 bases; bases outside gene matches: 10. The CDR3 sequence: CASSPFQTSGVTDTQYF. For the CDR3, the DNA is TGTGCCAGCAGCCCTTTTCAGACTAGCGGGGTCACAGATACGCAGTATTTT.

This clone was seen only a few times. The chain employs TRBV7-9 and TRBJ1-2, with 8 bases identical to TRBD1. Germline V lookup: CDR1 SEHNR, CDR2 FQNEAQ (reference sequence). The CDR3 is 13 residues long. V lost 6 bases and J lost 3; bases outside the gene matches: 3. The chain's CDR3 is CASRAGQDYGYTF. Here the CDR3 DNA reads TGTGCCAGCAGGGCGGGACAGGACTATGGCTACACCTTC.

This clone has a single count. The chain employs TRBV28 and TRBJ2-2; TRBD1 matches 7 bases. CDR1 MDHEN and CDR2 SYDVKM come from the germline V gene. V trimming: 6 bases; J trimming: 0 bases; junction bases outside the gene matches: 10. This CDR3 is 17 amino acids long. The CDR3 DNA is TGTGCCAGCAGCGACGTCCCGGGACAGACGAACACCGGGGAGCTGTTTTTT. Its translation is CASSDVPGQTNTGELFF. The full variable domain, in which reference TRBV28 and TRBJ2-2 provide the parts outside the CDR3, is DVKVTQSSRYLVKRTGEKVFLECVQDMDHENMFWYRQDPGLGLRLIYFSYDVKMKEKGDIPEGYSVSREKKERFSLILESASTNQTSMYLCASSDVPGQTNTGELFFGEGSRLTVL.

J is TRBJ2-5 and V is TRBV5-1; TRBD1 matches 7 bases. V shed 2 bases and J 3 bases; nucleotides not matched to a gene: 1. This CDR3 spans 13 amino acids. CDR1 is SGHRS, CDR2 YFSETQ, per germline. For the CDR3, the DNA is TGCGCCAGCAGCTTCACAGGGGAAGAGACCCAGTACTTC. It codes for CASSFTGEETQYF.

This clone showed up just once. The gene calls are TRBV28 and TRBJ1-1; D is perhaps TRBD1 (5 bases). V lost 7 bases and J lost 5, with 17 bases in between. The CDR3 loop spans 14 amino acids. Looked up from germline, CDR1 is MDHEN and CDR2 is SYDVKM. CDR3 loop: CASTPVGGETEAFF. CDR3 in DNA: TGTGCCAGCACCCCCGTGGGGGGGGAGACTGAAGCTTTCTTT. Together with reference TRBV28 and TRBJ1-1, the CDR3 gives the full variable domain: DVKVTQSSRYLVKRTGEKVFLECVQDMDHENMFWYRQDPGLGLRLIYFSYDVKMKEKGDIPEGYSVSREKKERFSLILESASTNQTSMYLCASTPVGGETEAFFGQGTRLTVV.

In this sample, this clone turned up once. The rearrangement links TRBV7-6 to TRBJ2-1; D remains unclear. CDR1 and CDR2 (germline): SGHVS, FNYEAQ. The CDR3 totals 14 residues. Trimming took 6 bases from V and 5 from J, leaving 14 bases between them. CDR3 sequence: CASSPYGSNNEQFF. CDR3 nucleotides: TGTGCCAGCAGTCCATACGGGTCCAACAATGAGCAGTTCTTC.

The chain is built from TRBV24-1 and TRBJ2-7; D gene ambiguous. V dropped 3 bases and J dropped 2 bases, with 7 bases sitting between them. Per the germline V gene, CDR1 is KGHDR and CDR2 is SFDVKD. This CDR3 comprises 13 residues. CDR3 sequence reads: CATSDPVTYEQYF. CDR3 DNA sequence: TGTGCCACCAGTGATCCAGTAACCTACGAGCAGTACTTC.

V usage is TRBV11-2 and J usage is TRBJ1-2, with D unresolved. Germline V gene lookup returns CDR1 SGHAT and CDR2 FQNNGV. V was pared by 4 bases and J by 7 bases, with 16 bases between. This CDR3 comprises 14 residues. CDR3 nucleotides: TGTGCCAGCAGCTCCCCCAAAAATCGCGTTGGCTACACCTTC. This sequence encodes CASSSPKNRVGYTF.